One sample yielded the 9 T cell receptor beta chains listed below, sequenced in a study of human T cells and chemical hapten exposure. Before extraction, the whole blood was not fractionated, and total RNA was taken from it. TCRdb ran MiXCR on the 5' RACE reads and lists one entry per CDR3 protein. The table shows under 150,000 distinct CDR3 sequences, with roughly 18% occurring only once. These receptors came from a human donor in good health.

This clonotype was picked up a small number of times. V gene TRBV29-1 combines with J gene TRBJ1-1; perhaps TRBD1 as D (5 bases). The CDR3 sequence is 14 residues long. Trimming cost V 2 bases and J 1 base, with 11 bases left between them. Germline V gene sequence: CDR1 SQVTM, CDR2 ANQGSEA. In DNA, the CDR3 is TGCAGCGTTGAAAGACAGCTTTCGAACACTGAAGCTTTCTTT. Its translation: CSVERQLSNTEAFF. Based on the CDR3 plus reference TRBV29-1 and TRBJ1-1, the full variable domain is SAVISQKPSRDICQRGTSLTIQCQVDSQVTMMFWYRQQPGQSLTLIATANQGSEATYESGFVIDKFPISRPNLTFSTLTVSNMSPEDSSIYLCSVERQLSNTEAFFGQGTRLTVV.

CDR3: CASGGRQRTYNEQFF. CDR3 nucleotide sequence: TGTGCCAGCGGGGGACGACAGAGAACCTACAATGAGCAGTTCTTC. The chain has TRBV2 and TRBJ2-1; D tentatively fits TRBD1 or TRBD2 (5 bases each). Germline V lookup: CDR1 SNHLY, CDR2 FYNNEI. V was trimmed by 8 bases and J by 2 bases, leaving 16 bases between them. The CDR3 extends over 15 amino acids. The full variable domain, rest sourced from reference TRBV2 and TRBJ2-1, is EPEVTQTPSHQVTQMGQEVILRCVPISNHLYFYWYRQILGQKVEFLVSFYNNEISEKSEIFDDQFSVERPDGSNFTLKIRSTKLEDSAMYFCASGGRQRTYNEQFFGPGTRLTVL.

The chain's CDR3 is CASSLWGGELFF. The DNA for the CDR3 is TGTGCCAGCAGTTTATGGGGCGGGGAGCTGTTTTTT. V is TRBV27 and J is TRBJ2-2, with D uncertain. The germline V and J ends were trimmed by 1 base and 7 bases, with 4 bases remaining between them. CDR1 is MNHEY and CDR2 is SMNVEV in the germline V gene (reference sequence). The CDR3 spans 12 residues.

This clonotype was observed a handful of times. The V gene is TRBV7-8, the J gene TRBJ1-1, with D uncertain. The CDR3 totals 13 residues. Germline V lookup: CDR1 SGHVS, CDR2 FQNEAQ. The V gene lost 3 bases and the J gene lost 6 bases, with 11 bases spanning the gap. CDR3 DNA sequence: TGTGCCAGCAGCTTTCTTATCGGCGCTGAAGCTTTCTTT. This sequence encodes CASSFLIGAEAFF.

This clonotype was seen repeatedly, ten times or more. The chain is built from TRBV29-1 and TRBJ2-2, with 13 bases lining up with TRBD2. The CDR3 is 17 residues long. J lost 7 bases, V lost 5 bases, and 13 bases had no gene match. Germline lookup yields CDR1 SQVTM and CDR2 ANQGSEA. CDR3 sequence reads: CSVLSEGGLAGSGELFF. CDR3 nucleotide sequence: TGCAGCGTTTTGTCGGAAGGGGGACTAGCGGGGAGCGGGGAGCTGTTTTTT.

The genes are TRBV7-2 and TRBJ2-3; D not resolved. CDR3 length equals 18 residues. Germline V gene data show CDR1 as SGHTA and CDR2 as FQGNSA. The V end was cut by 5 bases, the J end by 4 bases, with 25 bases between. The CDR3, as DNA: TGTGCCAGCAGCCCTCGTCTCGTGGCCCACCGAAGCTCAGATACGCAGTATTTT. It yields the protein CASSPRLVAHRSSDTQYF.

This clonotype appeared a few times. The chain recombines TRBV6-1 with TRBJ2-3, with a weak D call TRBD2 (5 bases). From germline, CDR1 is MNHNS and CDR2 SASEGT. CDR3 size: 13 residues. The ends were cut back, 5 bases at V and 8 bases at J, with 14 bases in the middle. The CDR3 protein is CASSPARAGTQYF. The CDR3 DNA reads TGTGCCAGCAGTCCGGCGCGGGCCGGTACGCAGTATTTT.

The chain couples TRBV20-1 to TRBJ2-7; weak D call: TRBD2 (5 bases). The CDR3 has 13 amino acids. Germline CDR1 reads DFQATT; CDR2 reads SNEGSKA (reference sequence). The CDR3 sequence is CSPSSGLTYEQYF. CDR3 in DNA: TGCAGCCCCTCCAGCGGCTTAACCTACGAGCAGTACTTC.

The chain is built from TRBV5-7 and TRBJ2-7; D is unclear. TRBV5-7 is designated an ORF whose function remains uncertain. The V gene lost 4 bases and the J gene lost 1 base, with 15 bases spanning the gap. The CDR3 extends over 15 amino acids. The CDR3: CASSPVVGDSYEQYF. In DNA form, the CDR3 reads TGTGCCAGCAGCCCCGTTGTTGGCGATTCCTACGAGCAGTACTTC.